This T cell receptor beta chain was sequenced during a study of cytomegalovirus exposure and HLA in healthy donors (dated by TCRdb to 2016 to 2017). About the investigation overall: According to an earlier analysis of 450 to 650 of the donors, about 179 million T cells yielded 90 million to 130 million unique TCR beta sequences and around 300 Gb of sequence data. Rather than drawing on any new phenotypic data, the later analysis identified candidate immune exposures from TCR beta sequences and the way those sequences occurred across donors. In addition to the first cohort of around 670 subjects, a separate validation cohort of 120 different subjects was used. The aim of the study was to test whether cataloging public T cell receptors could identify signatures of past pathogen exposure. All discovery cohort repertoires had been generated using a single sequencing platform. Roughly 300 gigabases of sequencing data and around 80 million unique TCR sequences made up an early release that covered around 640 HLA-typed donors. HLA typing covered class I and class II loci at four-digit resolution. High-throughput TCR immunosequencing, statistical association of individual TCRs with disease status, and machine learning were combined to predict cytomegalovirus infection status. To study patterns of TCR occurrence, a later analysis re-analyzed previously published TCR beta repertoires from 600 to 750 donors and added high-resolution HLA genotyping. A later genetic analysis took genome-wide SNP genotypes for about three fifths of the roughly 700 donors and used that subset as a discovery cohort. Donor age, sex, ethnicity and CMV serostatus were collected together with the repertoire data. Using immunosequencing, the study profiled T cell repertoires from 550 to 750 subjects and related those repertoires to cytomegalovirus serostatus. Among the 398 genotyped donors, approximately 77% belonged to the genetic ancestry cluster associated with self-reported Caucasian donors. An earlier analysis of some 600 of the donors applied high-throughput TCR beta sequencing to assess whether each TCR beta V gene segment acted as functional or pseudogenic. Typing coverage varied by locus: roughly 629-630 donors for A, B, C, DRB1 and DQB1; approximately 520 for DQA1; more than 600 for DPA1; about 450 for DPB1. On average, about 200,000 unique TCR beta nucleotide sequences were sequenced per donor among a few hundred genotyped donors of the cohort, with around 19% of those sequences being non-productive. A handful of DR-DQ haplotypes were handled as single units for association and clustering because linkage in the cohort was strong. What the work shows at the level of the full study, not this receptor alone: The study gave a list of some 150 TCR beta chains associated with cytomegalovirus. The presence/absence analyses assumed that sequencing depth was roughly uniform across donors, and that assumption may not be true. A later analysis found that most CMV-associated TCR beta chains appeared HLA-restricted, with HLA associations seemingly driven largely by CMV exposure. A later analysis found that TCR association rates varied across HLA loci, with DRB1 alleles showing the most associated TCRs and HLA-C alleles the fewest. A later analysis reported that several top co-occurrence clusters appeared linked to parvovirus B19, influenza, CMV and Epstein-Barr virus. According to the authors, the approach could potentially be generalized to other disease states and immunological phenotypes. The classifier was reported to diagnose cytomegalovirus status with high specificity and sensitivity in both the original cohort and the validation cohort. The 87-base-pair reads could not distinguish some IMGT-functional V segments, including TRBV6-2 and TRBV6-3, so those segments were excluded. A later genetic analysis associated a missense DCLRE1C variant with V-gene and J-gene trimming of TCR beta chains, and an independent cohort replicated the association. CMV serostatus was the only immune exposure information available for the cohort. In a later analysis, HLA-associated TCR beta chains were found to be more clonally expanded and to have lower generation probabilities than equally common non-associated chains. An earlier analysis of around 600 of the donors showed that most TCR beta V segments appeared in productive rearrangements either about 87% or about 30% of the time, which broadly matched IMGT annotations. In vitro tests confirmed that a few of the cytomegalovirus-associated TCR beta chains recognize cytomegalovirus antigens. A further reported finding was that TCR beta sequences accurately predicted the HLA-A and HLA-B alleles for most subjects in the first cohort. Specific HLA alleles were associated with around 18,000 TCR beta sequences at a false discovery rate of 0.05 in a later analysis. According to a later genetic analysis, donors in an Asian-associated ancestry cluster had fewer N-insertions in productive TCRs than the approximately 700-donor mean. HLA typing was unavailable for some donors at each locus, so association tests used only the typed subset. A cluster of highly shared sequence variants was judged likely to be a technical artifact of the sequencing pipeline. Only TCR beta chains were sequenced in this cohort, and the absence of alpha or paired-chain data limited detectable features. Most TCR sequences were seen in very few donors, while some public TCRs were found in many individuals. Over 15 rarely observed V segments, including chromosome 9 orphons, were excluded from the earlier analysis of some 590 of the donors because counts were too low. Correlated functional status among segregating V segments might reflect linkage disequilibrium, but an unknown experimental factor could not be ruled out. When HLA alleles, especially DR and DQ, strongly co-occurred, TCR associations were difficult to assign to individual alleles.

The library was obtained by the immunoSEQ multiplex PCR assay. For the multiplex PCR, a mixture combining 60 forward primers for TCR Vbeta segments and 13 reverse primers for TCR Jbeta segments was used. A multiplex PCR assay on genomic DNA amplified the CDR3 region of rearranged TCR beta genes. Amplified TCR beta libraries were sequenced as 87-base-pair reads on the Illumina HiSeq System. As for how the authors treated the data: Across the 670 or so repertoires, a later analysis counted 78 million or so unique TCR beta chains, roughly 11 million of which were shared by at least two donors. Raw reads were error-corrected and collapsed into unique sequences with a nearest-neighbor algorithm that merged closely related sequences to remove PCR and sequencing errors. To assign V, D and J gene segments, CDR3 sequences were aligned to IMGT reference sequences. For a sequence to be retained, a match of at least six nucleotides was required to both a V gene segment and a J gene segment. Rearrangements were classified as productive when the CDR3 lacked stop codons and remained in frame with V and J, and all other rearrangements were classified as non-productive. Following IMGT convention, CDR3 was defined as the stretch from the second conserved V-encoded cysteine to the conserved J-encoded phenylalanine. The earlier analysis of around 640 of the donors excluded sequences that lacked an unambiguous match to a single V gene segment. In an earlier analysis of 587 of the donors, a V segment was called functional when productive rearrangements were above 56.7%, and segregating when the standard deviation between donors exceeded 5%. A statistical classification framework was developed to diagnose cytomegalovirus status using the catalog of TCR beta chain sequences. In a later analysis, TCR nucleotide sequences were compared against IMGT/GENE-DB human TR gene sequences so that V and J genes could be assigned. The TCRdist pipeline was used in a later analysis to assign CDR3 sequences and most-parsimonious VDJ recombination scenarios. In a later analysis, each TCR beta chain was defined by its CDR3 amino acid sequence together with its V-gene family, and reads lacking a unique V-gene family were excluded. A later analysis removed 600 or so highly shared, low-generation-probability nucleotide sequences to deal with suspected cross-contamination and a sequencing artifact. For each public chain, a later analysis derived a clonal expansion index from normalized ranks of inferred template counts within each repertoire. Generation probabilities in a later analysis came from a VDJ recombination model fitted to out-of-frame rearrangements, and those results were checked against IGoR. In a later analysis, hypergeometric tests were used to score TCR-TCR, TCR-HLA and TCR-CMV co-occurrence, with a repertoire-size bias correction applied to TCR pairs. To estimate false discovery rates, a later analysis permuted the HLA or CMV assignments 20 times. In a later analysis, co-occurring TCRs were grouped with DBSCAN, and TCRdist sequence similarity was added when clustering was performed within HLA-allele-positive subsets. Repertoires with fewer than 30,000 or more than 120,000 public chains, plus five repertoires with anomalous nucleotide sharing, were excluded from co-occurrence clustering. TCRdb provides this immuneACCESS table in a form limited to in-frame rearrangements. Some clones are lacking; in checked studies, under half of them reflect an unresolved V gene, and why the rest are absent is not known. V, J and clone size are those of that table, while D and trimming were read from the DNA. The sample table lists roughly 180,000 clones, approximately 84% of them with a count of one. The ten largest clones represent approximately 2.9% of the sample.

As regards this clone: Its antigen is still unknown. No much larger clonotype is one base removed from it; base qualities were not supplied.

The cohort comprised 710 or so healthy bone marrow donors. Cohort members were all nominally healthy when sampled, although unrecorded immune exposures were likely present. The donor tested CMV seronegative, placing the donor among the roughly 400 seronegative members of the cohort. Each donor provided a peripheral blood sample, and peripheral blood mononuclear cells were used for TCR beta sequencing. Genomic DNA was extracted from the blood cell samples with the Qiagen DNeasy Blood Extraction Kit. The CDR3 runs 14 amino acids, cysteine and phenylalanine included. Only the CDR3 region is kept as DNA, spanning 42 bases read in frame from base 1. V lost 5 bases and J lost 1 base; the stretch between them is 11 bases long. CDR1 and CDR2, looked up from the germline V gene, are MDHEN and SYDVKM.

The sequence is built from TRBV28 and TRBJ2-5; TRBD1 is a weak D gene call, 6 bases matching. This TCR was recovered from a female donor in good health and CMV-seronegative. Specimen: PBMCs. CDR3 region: CASSRWTVQETQYF. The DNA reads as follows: TGTGCCAGCAGTCGCTGGACAGTCCAAGAGACCCAGTACTTC.